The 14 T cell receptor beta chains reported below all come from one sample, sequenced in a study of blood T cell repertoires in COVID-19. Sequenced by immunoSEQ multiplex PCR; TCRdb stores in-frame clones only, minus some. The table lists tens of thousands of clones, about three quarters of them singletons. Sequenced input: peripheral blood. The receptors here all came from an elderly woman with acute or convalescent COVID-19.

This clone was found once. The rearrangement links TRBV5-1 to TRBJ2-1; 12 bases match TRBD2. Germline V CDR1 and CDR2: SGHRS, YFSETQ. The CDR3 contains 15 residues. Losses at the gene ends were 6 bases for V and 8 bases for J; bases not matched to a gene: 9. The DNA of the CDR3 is TGCGCCAGCATCCGAGGACTAGCGGGAATCGATGAGCAGTTCTTC. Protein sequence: CASIRGLAGIDEQFF.

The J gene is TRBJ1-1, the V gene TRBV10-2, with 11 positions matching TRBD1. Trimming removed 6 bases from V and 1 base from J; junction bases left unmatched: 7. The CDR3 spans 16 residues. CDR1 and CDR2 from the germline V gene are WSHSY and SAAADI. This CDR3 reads CASRPGQGDGNTEAFF. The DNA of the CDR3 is TGCGCCAGCAGGCCGGGACAGGGGGACGGGAACACTGAAGCTTTCTTT.

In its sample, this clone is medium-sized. In DNA, the CDR3 is TGTGCCAGCAGATTCAACTCCGGGGCCAACGTCCTGACTTTC. It translates to CASRFNSGANVLTF. The chain has TRBV6-5 and TRBJ2-6; D unclear. Trimming cost V 6 bases and J 4 bases, with 10 bases left between them. CDR1 and CDR2 (germline): MNHEY, SVGAGI. This CDR3 is 14 amino acids long.

The CDR3 protein is CASSPSRRGSHQPQHF. CDR3 DNA: TGTGCCAGCAGTCCCTCACGCAGGGGGTCTCATCAGCCCCAGCATTTT. This rearrangement joins TRBV28 to TRBJ1-5; 7 positions match TRBD1. CDR1 MDHEN and CDR2 SYDVKM come from the germline V gene. The CDR3 runs to 16 residues. V trimming: 5 bases; J trimming: 5 bases; junction bases outside the gene matches: 12.

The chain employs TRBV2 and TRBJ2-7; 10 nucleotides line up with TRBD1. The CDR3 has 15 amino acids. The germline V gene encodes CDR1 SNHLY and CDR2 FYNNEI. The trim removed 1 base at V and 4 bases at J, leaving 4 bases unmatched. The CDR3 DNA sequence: TGTGCCAGCAGTGAAGGACAGGGGGCCAGGTACGAGCAGTACTTC. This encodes CASSEGQGARYEQYF.

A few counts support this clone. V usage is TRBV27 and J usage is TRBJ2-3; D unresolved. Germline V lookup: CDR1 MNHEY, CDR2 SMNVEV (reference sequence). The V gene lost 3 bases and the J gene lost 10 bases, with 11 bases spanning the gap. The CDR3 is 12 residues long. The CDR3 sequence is CASSFHPRSQYF. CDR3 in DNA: TGTGCCAGCAGTTTTCACCCTCGGTCGCAGTATTTT.

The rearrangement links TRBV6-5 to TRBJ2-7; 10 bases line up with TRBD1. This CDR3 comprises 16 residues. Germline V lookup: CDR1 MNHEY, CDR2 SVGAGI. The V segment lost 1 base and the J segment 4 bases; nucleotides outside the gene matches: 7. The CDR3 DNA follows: TGTGCCAGCAGTTACTTGGGGACAGGGGTTCTTTACGAGCAGTACTTC. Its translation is CASSYLGTGVLYEQYF.

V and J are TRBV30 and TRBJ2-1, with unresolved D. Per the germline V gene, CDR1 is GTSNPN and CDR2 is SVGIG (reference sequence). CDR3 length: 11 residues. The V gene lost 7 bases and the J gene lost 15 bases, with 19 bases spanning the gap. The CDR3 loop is CALDVSARLFF. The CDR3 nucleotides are TGTGCCTTGGATGTATCAGCCAGACTGTTCTTC. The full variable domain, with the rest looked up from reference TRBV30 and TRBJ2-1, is SQTIHQWPATLVQPVGSPLSLECTVEGTSNPNLYWYRQAAGRGLQLLFYSVGIGQISSEVPQNLSASRPQDRQFILSSKKLLLSDSGFYLCALDVSARLFFGPGTRLTVL.

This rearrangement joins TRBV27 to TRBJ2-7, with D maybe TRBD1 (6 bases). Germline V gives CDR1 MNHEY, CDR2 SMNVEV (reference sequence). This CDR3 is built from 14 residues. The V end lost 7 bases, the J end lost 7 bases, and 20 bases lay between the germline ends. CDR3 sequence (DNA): TGTGCCAGCACCGCGTTTAGGGGGAAGCAGGAGCAGTACTTC. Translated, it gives CASTAFRGKQEQYF.

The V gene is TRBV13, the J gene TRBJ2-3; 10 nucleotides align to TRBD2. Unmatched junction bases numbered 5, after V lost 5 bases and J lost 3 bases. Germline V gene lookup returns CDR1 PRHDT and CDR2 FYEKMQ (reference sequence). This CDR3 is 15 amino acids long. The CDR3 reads CASSPRGLATDTQYF. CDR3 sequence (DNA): TGTGCCAGCAGCCCCAGGGGACTAGCGACAGATACGCAGTATTTT.

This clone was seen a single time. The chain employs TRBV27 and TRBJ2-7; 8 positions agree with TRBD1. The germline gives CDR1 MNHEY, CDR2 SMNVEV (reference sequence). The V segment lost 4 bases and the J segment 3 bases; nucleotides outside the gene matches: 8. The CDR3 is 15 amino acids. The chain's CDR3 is CASSSTGTGYYEQYF. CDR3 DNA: TGTGCCAGCAGTTCCACCGGGACAGGCTACTACGAGCAGTACTTC.

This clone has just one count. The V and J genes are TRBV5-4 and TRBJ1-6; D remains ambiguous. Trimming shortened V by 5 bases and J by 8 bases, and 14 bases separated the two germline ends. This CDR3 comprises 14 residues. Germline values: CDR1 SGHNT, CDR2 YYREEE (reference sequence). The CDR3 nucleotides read TGTGCCAGCAGTCCGACGCAGAGGGATTCACCCCTCCACTTT. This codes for CASSPTQRDSPLHF.

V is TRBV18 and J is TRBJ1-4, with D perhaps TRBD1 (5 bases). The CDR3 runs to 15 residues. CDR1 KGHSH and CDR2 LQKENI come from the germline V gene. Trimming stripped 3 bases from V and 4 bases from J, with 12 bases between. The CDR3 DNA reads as TGTGCCAGCTCACCGGCAGGGTACGATAATGAAAAACTGTTTTTT. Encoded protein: CASSPAGYDNEKLFF.

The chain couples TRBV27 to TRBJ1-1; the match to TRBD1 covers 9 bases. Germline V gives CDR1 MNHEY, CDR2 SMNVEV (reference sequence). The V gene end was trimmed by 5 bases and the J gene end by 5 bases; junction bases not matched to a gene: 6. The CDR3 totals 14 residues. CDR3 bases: TGTGCCAGCAGTCCGGGACAGGGTTGGACTGAAGCTTTCTTT. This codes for CASSPGQGWTEAFF.